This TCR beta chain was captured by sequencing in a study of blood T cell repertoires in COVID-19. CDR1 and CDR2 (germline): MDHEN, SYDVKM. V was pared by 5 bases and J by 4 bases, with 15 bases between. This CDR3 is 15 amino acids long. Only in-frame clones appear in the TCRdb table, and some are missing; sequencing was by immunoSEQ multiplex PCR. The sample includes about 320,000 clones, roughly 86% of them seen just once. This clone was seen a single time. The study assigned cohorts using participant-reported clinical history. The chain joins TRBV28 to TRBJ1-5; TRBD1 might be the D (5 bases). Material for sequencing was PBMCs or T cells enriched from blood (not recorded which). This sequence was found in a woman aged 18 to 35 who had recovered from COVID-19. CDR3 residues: CASSPDLRGNQPQHF. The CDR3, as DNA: TGTGCCAGCAGTCCGGATCTAAGGGGAAATCAGCCCCAGCATTTT.